A selection of T cell receptor beta chains follows, all from one sample in a study of regulatory T cells in long-lasting Graves disease. TCRdb re-derived calls from the multiplex PCR reads in MiXCR, one entry per CDR3 protein. The table records under 400,000 distinct CDR3 sequences, over 15% of them present only once. The same sample was also studied in work on T cells in Graves' hyperthyroidism and ophthalmopathy.

The sequences come from peripheral blood mononuclear cells (PBMCs), collected at new diagnosis, from a patient treated with antithyroid drugs. The receptors come from a man aged 40-49 years with Graves disease. Both conserved end residues are part of each CDR3. Fields, in order: V gene, D gene, clone size, J gene, CDR3 protein, CDR3 DNA. A D gene is named only where the DNA matches it firmly. Some rows have no size entry. The others give once, few or many, or a class for an expanded clone.

V: TRBV2; D: .; size: many; J: TRBJ1-2; CDR3: CASSPGAVGYTF; DNA: TGTGCCAGCAGTCCAGGGGCGGTTGGCTACACCTTC
V: TRBV27; D: .; size: many; J: TRBJ2-5; CDR3: CASSLVRDGTQYF; DNA: TGTGCCAGCAGTTTAGTGAGGGACGGGACCCAGTACTTC
V: TRBV7-2; D: .; size: many; J: TRBJ2-7; CDR3: CASSLNVDYEQYF; DNA: TGTGCCAGCAGCTTAAACGTGGACTACGAGCAGTACTTC
V: TRBV5-1; D: .; size: many; J: TRBJ1-3; CDR3: CASSLEPIGVGNTIYF; DNA: TGCGCCAGCAGCTTGGAGCCAATCGGGGTCGGAAACACCATATATTTT
V: TRBV20-1; D: TRBD1; size: many; J: TRBJ1-4; CDR3: CSARGQGNEKLFF; DNA: TGCAGTGCTAGGGGACAGGGCAACGAAAAACTGTTTTTT
V: TRBV5-1; D: .; size: few; J: TRBJ1-2; CDR3: CASSLIPYGYTF; DNA: TGCGCCAGCAGCTTGATTCCTTATGGCTACACCTTC
V: TRBV28; D: .; size: many; J: TRBJ2-7; CDR3: CASSLVPGGEYF; DNA: TGTGCCAGCAGTTTAGTGCCAGGGGGGGAGTACTTC
V: TRBV15; D: .; size: .; J: TRBJ1-5; CDR3: CATSRVDGYQPQHF; DNA: TGTGCCACCAGCAGAGTCGACGGATATCAGCCCCAGCATTTT
V: TRBV20-1; D: .; size: .; J: TRBJ1-1; CDR3: CSAGRGVFAEAFF; DNA: TGCAGTGCCGGAAGAGGAGTTTTCGCTGAAGCTTTCTTT
V: TRBV11-2; D: TRBD2; size: many; J: TRBJ2-1; CDR3: CASSYNFIAGEQFF; DNA: TGTGCCAGCAGCTACAATTTCATAGCGGGGGAGCAGTTCTTC